The clone carrying this TCR beta chain has a single count. The data were taken from a study of cytomegalovirus exposure and HLA in healthy donors. In the PCR, 60 Vbeta and 13 Jbeta primers were used. The repertoire was sequenced with immunoSEQ multiplex PCR; TCRdb's copy has only in-frame clones and lacks some. The sample includes about 86,000 clones, about 71% of them seen just once. CDR3 size: 14 residues. CDR1 and CDR2 (germline): MNHEY, SMNVEV (reference sequence). V trimming: 1 base; J trimming: 6 bases; junction bases outside the gene matches: 5. The chain carries TRBV27 and TRBJ2-7; 8 nucleotides match TRBD1. The TCR originated in a man aged 55-75 years in good health and CMV-seronegative. Sequencing used PBMCs. CDR3 nucleotide sequence: TGTGCCAGCAGTTTATTCCGTGGACAGGGCGAGCAGTACTTC. Translating gives CASSLFRGQGEQYF.